This passage covers 9 T cell receptor beta chains from one sample sequenced in a study of blood T cell repertoires in COVID-19. Some clones are missing from TCRdb's copy, which holds only in-frame ones; the method was immunoSEQ multiplex PCR. The repertoire holds 35,000 to 50,000 clones, with less than 70% as singletons. Sequencing was done on a sample of peripheral blood. The receptors here all came from a man older than 75 with acute or convalescent COVID-19.

This clone was observed once. This sequence joins TRBV2 and TRBJ1-6, with 8 bases that match TRBD1. The trim removed 6 bases at V and 7 bases at J, leaving 5 bases unmatched. This CDR3 contains 14 residues. The V gene's germline CDR1 is SNHLY and CDR2 FYNNEI. CDR3 nucleotide sequence: TGTGCCAGCAGGAAGACAGGGGAAAATTCACCCCTCCACTTT. Protein product: CASRKTGENSPLHF.

The chain employs TRBV5-6 and TRBJ1-1; no reliable D call. The CDR3 is made up of 15 amino acids. CDR1 is SGHDT and CDR2 is YYEEEE in the germline V gene. V was shortened by 1 base and J by 1 base, with 11 bases between the two germline ends. This CDR3 is CASSLPRSGNTEAFF. In DNA form, the CDR3 reads TGTGCCAGCAGCTTGCCTAGATCTGGGAACACTGAAGCTTTCTTT.

CDR3 residues: CASSLTLRDPYEQYF. For the CDR3, the DNA is TGTGCCAGCAGCCTTACATTGCGGGACCCCTACGAGCAGTACTTC. The chain combines TRBV6-2 or TRBV6-3 with TRBJ2-7; D may be TRBD2 (6 bases). V shed 6 bases and J shed 2 bases, with 17 bases lying between them. The germline V gene has CDR1 MNHEY and CDR2 SVGEGT. There are 15 residues in the CDR3.

This clone was observed a few times. The V call is TRBV4-1, the J call TRBJ1-5; 9 nucleotides match TRBD1. The CDR3 sequence is 15 residues long. Germline CDR1 reads MGHRA; CDR2 reads YSYEKL. After removal of 2 bases from V and 5 bases from J, the junction contained 4 bases not matched to a gene. The CDR3 DNA reads as TGCGCCAGCAGCCAAAAGGGACAGGGATATCAGCCCCAGCATTTT. Encoded protein: CASSQKGQGYQPQHF.

This chain uses TRBV5-4 with TRBJ1-1; D is unresolved. The CDR3 has 13 amino acids. From germline, CDR1 is SGHNT and CDR2 YYREEE (reference sequence). Trimming took 3 bases from V and 6 from J, leaving 12 bases between them. The CDR3 sequence is CASSSRVDSEAFF. In DNA, the CDR3 is TGTGCCAGCAGCTCCCGGGTGGACTCTGAAGCTTTCTTT.

V usage is TRBV4-1 and J usage is TRBJ2-7; 7 positions match TRBD1. The CDR3 has 18 residues. Trimming took 1 base from V and 2 from J; bases not matched to a gene: 14. Germline CDR1 is MGHRA and CDR2 is YSYEKL. The CDR3: CASSQGAISGTAPYEQYF. In nucleotides, the CDR3 is TGCGCCAGCAGCCAAGGGGCGATCTCCGGGACAGCACCCTACGAGCAGTACTTC.

The chain combines TRBV12-3 or TRBV12-4 with TRBJ2-1, with unresolved D. The length of the CDR3 is 12 residues. Trimming removed 2 bases at V and 6 bases at J, with 5 bases between. CDR3 protein: CASSLSGNEQFF. CDR3 nucleotide sequence: TGTGCCAGCAGTTTATCGGGCAATGAGCAGTTCTTC.

This clone was seen at least ten times. The chain uses TRBV30 and TRBJ1-1; the D gene is possibly TRBD1 (5 bases). The CDR3 has 13 amino acids. V lost 2 bases, J lost 1 base, and 8 bases lay in between. The germline gives CDR1 GTSNPN, CDR2 SVGIG (reference sequence). The CDR3 bases are TGTGCCTGGAGTCTGGACAAGAACACTGAAGCTTTCTTT. Translated, it gives CAWSLDKNTEAFF.

This clone occurred once. The V gene is TRBV20-1, the J gene TRBJ1-3; D not certain. The V gene lost 3 bases and the J gene lost 4 bases, with 19 bases spanning the gap. The CDR3 runs to 16 residues. Per the germline V gene, CDR1 is DFQATT and CDR2 is SNEGSKA (reference sequence). CDR3 DNA sequence: TGCAGTGCTAGTCTCCGGGTAGTTGAACACGGAAACACCATATATTTT. Translation: CSASLRVVEHGNTIYF.